The clone carrying this T cell receptor (beta chain) was counted a few times. Its target is not known. CDR1 SGDLS and CDR2 YYNGEE come from the germline V gene. Germline trimming cut 3 bases from V and 2 bases from J; bases unmatched to any gene: 7. The CDR3 is 16 residues long. This sample is drawn from a study of T-cell memory formation after mild COVID-19. Study in general: TCR clusters largely stayed donor specific.

Study observations and caveats: That cross-reactive memory joined was suggested by some responding clones appearing in pre-infection memory.

MiXCR was run by TCRdb on the 5' RACE reads, yielding one entry per CDR3 protein. The data show about 400,000 distinct CDR3 sequences, more than 20% seen once. The receptor's source is an adult woman who had mild COVID-19 (a few samples of this study predate the infection). Cell type and time point are not known. The sequencing input was PBMCs or a T cell subset sorted from them (not recorded which). This sequence joins TRBV9 and TRBJ2-3, with TRBD2 identical over 9 bases. The CDR3 is CASSASGRPTTDTQYF. In nucleotides, the CDR3 is TGTGCCAGCAGCGCAAGCGGGAGGCCTACCACAGATACGCAGTATTTT.